Detailed here is one T cell receptor beta chain. Its cognate antigen is unknown. The sample originates from a study of T cell responses to AZD1222 COVID-19 vaccine. Study outcomes and limitations: Along spike, vaccine-associated CD4 TCRs were found throughout, with dominance at 160-218 and 743-854.

TCRdb keeps only in-frame clones here, not all; method: immunoSEQ multiplex PCR. This sample has roughly 160,000 clones, with roughly 90% found just once. The CDR3 has 15 residues. CDR1 is SGHRS and CDR2 is YFSETQ in the germline V gene. V lost 2 bases and J 2 bases, leaving 12 bases between the germline ends. Source: peripheral blood, taken on day 0 of AZD1222 vaccination. This TCR was recovered from an adult in good health. This chain connects TRBV5-1 to TRBJ2-3, with a tentative D call TRBD1 (6 bases). For the CDR3, the DNA is TGCGCCAGCAGCTTACCCAGGGGTTTCACAGATACGCAGTATTTT. It translates to CASSLPRGFTDTQYF.